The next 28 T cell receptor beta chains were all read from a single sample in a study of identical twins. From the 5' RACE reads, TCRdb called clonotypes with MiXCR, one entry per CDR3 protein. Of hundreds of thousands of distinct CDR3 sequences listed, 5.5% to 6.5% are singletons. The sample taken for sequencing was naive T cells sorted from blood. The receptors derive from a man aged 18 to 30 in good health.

The CDR3: CASSPGIGAEETQYF. Written as DNA, the CDR3 is TGTGCCAGCAGCCCCGGTATCGGGGCAGAAGAGACCCAGTACTTC. The chain carries TRBV3-1 and TRBJ2-5; D is possibly TRBD1 or TRBD2 (5 bases each). The CDR3 contains 15 residues. Germline V lookup: CDR1 LGHDT, CDR2 YNNKEL (reference sequence). Trimming stripped 4 bases from V and 3 bases from J, with 15 bases between.

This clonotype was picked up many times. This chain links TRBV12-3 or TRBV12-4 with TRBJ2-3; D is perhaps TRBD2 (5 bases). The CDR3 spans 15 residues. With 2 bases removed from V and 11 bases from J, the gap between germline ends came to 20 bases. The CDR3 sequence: CASSLSGAVSERQYF. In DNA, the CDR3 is TGTGCCAGCAGTTTATCCGGAGCGGTCTCAGAGAGGCAGTATTTT.

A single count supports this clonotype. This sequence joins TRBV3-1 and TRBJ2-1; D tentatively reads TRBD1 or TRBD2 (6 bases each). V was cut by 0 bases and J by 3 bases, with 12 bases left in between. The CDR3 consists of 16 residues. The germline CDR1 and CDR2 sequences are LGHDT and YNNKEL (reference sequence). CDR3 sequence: CASSQEAGEDYNEQFF. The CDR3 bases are TGTGCCAGCAGCCAAGAGGCAGGGGAGGACTACAATGAGCAGTTCTTC.

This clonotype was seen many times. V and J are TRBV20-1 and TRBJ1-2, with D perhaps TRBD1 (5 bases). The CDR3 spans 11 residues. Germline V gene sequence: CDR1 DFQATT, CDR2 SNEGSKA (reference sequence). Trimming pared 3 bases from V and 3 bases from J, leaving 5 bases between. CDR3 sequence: CSARTDYGYTF. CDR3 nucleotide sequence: TGCAGTGCTAGGACAGACTATGGCTACACCTTC.

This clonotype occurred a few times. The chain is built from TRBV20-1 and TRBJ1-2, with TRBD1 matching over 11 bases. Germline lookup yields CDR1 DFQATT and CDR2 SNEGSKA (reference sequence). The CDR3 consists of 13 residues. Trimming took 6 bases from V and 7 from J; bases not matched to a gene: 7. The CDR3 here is CSAETGTGGGYTF. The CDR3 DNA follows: TGCAGTGCAGAAACCGGGACAGGGGGTGGCTACACCTTC.

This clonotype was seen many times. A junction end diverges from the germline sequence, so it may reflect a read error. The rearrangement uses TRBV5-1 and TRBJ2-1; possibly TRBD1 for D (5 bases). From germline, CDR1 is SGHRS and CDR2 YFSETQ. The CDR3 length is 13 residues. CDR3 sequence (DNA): TGTGCCAGCAGCTTAGGGGATTACAATGAGCAGTTCTTC. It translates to CASSLGDYNEQFF.

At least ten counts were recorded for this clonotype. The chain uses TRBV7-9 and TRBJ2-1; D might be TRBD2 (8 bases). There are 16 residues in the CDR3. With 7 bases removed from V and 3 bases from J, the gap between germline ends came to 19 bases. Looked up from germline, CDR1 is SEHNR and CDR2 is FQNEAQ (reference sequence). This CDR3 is CASTKGAGGGYNEQFF. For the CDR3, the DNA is TGTGCCAGCACCAAGGGGGCGGGAGGAGGCTACAATGAGCAGTTCTTC.

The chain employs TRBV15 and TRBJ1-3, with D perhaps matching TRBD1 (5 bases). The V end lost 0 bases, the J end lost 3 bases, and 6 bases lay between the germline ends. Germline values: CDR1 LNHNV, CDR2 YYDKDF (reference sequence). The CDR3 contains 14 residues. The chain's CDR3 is CATSREGGGNTIYF. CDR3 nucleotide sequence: TGTGCCACCAGCAGAGAGGGGGGTGGAAACACCATATATTTT.

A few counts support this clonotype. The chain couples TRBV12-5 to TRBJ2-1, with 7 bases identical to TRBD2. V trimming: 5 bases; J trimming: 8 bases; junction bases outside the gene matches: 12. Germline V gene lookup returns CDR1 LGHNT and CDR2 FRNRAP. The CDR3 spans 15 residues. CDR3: CASGLSRLALDEQFF. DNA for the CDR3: TGTGCTAGTGGTCTTTCGCGACTAGCTCTCGATGAGCAGTTCTTC.

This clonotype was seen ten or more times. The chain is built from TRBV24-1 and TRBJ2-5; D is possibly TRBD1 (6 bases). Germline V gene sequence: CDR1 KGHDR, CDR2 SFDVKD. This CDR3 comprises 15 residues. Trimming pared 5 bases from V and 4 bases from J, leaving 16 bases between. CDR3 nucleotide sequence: TGTGCCACCAGTGGTGCCAGGGGATTCCGAGAGACCCAGTACTTC. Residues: CATSGARGFRETQYF.

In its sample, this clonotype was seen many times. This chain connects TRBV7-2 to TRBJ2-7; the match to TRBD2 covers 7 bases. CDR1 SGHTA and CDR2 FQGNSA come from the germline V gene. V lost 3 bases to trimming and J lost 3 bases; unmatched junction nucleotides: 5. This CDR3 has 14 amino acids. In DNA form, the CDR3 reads TGTGCCAGCAGCTTCGGGGGGAATCTCTACGAGCAGTACTTC. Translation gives CASSFGGNLYEQYF. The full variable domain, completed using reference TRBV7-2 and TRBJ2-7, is GAGVSQSPSNKVTEKGKDVELRCDPISGHTALYWYRQSLGQGLEFLIYFQGNSAPDKSGLPSDRFSAERTGGSVSTLTIQRTQQEDSAVYLCASSFGGNLYEQYFGPGTRLTVT.

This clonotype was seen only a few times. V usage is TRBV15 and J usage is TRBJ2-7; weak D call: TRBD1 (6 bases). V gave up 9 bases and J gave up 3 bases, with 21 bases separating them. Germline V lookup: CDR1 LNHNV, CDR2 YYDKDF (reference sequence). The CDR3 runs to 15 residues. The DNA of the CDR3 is TGTGCCACACGCAAAGAACCGGACAGATACTACGAGCAGTACGTC. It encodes CATRKEPDRYYEQYV.

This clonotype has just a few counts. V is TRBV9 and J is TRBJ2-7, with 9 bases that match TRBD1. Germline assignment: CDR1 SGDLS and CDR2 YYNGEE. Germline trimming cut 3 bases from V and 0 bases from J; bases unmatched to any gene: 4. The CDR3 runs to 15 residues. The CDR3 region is CASSGWTGDSYEQYF. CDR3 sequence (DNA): TGTGCCAGCAGCGGATGGACAGGGGACTCCTACGAGCAGTACTTC.

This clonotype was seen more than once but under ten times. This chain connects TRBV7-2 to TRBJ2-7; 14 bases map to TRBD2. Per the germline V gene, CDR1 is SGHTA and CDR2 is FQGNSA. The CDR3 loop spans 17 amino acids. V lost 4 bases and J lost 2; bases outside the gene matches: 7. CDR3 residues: CASSYKGTSGGPYEQYF. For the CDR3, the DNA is TGTGCCAGCAGCTACAAGGGGACTAGCGGGGGCCCCTACGAGCAGTACTTC.

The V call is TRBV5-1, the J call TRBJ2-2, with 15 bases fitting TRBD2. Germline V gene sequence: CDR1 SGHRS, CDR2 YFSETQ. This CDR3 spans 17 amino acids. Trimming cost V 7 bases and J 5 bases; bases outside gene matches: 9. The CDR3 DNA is TGCGCCAGCCGCACGGGACTAGCGGGAGGACTTACCGGGGAGCTGTTTTTT. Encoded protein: CASRTGLAGGLTGELFF.

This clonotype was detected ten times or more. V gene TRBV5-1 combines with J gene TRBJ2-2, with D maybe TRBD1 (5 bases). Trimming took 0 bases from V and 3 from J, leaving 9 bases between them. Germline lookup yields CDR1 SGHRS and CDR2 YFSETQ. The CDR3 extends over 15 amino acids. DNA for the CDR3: TGCGCCAGCAGCTTGGACAGGTCGGACACCGGGGAGCTGTTTTTT. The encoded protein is CASSLDRSDTGELFF.

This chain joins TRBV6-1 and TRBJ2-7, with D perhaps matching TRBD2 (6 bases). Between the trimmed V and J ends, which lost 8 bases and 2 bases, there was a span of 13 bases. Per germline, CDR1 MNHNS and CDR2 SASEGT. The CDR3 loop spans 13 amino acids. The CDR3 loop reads CASQRVGAYEQYF. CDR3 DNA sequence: TGTGCCAGCCAGCGGGTGGGGGCCTACGAGCAGTACTTC.

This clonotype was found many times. DNA of the CDR3: TGTGCCAGCCAACGATACGCGGCAACTAATGAAAAACTGTTTTTT. Protein sequence: CASQRYAATNEKLFF. The chain couples TRBV28 to TRBJ1-4, with unresolved D. The V and J ends lost 8 bases and 0 bases respectively, with 13 bases between them. The CDR3 is made up of 15 amino acids. Germline assignment: CDR1 MDHEN and CDR2 SYDVKM. Using reference TRBV28 and TRBJ1-4 for the parts outside the CDR3, the full variable domain is DVKVTQSSRYLVKRTGEKVFLECVQDMDHENMFWYRQDPGLGLRLIYFSYDVKMKEKGDIPEGYSVSREKKERFSLILESASTNQTSMYLCASQRYAATNEKLFFGSGTQLSVL.

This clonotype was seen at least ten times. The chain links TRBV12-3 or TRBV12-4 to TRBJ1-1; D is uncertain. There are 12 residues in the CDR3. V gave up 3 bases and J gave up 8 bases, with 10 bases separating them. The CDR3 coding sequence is TGTGCCAGCAGTTTGAGTTTGAGGGAAGCTTTCTTT. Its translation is CASSLSLREAFF.

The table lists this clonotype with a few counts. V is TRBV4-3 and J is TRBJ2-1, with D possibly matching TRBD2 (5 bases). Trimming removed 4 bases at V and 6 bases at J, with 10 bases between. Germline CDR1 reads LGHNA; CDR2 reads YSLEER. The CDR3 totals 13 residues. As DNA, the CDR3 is TGCGCCAGCAGCCGCCTCGAGGGCAATGAGCAGTTCTTC. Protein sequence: CASSRLEGNEQFF.

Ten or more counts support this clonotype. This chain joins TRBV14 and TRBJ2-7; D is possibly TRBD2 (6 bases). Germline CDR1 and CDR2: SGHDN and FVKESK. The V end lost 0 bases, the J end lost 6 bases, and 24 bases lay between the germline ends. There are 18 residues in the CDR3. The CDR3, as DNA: TGTGCCAGCAGCCAAGATAGTCCTAGCGCAATTTTTGTCGGCGAGCAGTACTTC. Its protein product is CASSQDSPSAIFVGEQYF.

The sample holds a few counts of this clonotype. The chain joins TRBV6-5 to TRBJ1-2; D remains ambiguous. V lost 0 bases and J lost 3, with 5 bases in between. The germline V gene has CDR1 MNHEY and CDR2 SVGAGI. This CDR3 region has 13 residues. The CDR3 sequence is CASSYSGYYGYTF. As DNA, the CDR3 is TGTGCCAGCAGTTACTCGGGATACTATGGCTACACCTTC.

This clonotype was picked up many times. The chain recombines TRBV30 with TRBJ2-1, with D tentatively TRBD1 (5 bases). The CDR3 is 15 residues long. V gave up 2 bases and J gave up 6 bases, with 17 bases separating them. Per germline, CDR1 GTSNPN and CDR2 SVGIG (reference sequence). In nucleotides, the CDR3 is TGTGCCTGGAGTTGGGGCCTAAAACCCATCAATGAGCAGTTCTTC. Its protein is CAWSWGLKPINEQFF. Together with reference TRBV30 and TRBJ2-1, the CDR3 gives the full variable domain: SQTIHQWPATLVQPVGSPLSLECTVEGTSNPNLYWYRQAAGRGLQLLFYSVGIGQISSEVPQNLSASRPQDRQFILSSKKLLLSDSGFYLCAWSWGLKPINEQFFGPGTRLTVL.

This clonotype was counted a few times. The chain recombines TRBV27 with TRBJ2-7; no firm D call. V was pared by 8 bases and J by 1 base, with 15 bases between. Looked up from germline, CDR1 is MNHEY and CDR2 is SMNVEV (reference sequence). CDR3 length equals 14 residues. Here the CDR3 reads CASLGGNTSYEQYV. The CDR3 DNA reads TGTGCCAGCTTAGGCGGAAACACATCCTACGAGCAGTACGTC.

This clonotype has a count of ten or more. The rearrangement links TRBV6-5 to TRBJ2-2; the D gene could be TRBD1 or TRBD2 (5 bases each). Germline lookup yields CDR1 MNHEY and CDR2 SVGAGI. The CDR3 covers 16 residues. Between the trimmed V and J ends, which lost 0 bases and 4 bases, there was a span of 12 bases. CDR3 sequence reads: CASSYSLGRVTGELFF. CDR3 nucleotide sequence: TGTGCCAGCAGTTACTCGCTGGGGCGGGTCACCGGGGAGCTGTTTTTT.

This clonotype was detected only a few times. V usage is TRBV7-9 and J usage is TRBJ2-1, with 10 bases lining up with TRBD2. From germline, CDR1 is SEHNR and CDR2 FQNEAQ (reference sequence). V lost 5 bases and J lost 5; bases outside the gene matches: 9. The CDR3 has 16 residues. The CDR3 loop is CASSGFTSGAHNEQFF. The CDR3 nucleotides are TGTGCCAGCAGCGGATTTACTAGCGGGGCCCACAATGAGCAGTTCTTC.

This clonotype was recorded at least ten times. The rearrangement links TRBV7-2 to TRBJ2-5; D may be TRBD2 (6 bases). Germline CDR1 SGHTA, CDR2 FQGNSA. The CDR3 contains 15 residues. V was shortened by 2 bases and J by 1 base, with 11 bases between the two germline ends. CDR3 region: CASSLSAGFQETQYF. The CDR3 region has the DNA TGTGCCAGCAGCTTATCTGCGGGATTCCAAGAGACCCAGTACTTC.

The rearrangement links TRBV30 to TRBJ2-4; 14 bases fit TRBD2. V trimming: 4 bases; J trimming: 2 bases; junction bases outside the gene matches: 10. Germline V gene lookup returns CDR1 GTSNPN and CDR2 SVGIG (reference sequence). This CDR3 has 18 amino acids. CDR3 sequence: CAWIPGLAGVGPKNIQYF. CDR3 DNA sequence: TGTGCCTGGATACCGGGACTAGCGGGAGTCGGGCCCAAAAACATTCAGTACTTC. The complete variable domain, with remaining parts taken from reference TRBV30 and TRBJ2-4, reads SQTIHQWPATLVQPVGSPLSLECTVEGTSNPNLYWYRQAAGRGLQLLFYSVGIGQISSEVPQNLSASRPQDRQFILSSKKLLLSDSGFYLCAWIPGLAGVGPKNIQYFGAGTRLSVL.